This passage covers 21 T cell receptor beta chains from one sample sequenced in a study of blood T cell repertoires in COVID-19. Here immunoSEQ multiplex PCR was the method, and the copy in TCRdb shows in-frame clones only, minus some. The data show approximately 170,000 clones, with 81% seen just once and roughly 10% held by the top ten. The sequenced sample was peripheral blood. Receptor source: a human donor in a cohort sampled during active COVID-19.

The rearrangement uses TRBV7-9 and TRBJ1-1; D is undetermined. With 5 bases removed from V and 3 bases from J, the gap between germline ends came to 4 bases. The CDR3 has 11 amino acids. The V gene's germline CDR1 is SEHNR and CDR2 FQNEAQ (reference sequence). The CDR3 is CASSPDTEAFF. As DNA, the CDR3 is TGTGCCAGCAGCCCGGACACTGAAGCTTTCTTT. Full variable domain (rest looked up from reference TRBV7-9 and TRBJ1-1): DTGVSQNPRHKITKRGQNVTFRCDPISEHNRLYWYRQTLGQGPEFLTYFQNEAQLEKSRLLSDRFSAERPKGSFSTLEIQRTEQGDSAMYLCASSPDTEAFFGQGTRLTVV.

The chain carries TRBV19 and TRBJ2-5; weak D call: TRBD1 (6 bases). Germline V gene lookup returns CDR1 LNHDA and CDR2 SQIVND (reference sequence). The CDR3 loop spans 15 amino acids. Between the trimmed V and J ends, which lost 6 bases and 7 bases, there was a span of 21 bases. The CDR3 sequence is CASRPRDRQRGTQYF. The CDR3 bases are TGTGCCAGTAGACCTCGAGACAGGCAACGTGGGACCCAGTACTTC. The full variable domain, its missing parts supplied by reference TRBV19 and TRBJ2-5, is DGGITQSPKYLFRKEGQNVTLSCEQNLNHDAMYWYRQDPGQGLRLIYYSQIVNDFQKGDIAEGYSVSREKKESFPLTVTSAQKNPTAFYLCASRPRDRQRGTQYFGPGTRLLVL.

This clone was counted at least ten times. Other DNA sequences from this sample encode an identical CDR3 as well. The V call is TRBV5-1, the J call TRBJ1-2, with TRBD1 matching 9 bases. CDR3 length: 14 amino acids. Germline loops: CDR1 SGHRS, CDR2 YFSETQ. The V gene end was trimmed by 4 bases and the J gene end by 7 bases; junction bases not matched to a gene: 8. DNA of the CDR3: TGCGCCAGCAGCCTTGCACAGGGGGCAGGTGGCTACACCTTC. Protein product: CASSLAQGAGGYTF.

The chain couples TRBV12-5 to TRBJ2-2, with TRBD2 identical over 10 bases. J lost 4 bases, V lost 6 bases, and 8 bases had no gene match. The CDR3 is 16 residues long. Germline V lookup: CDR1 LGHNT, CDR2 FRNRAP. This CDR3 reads CASGPLAGAGTGELFF. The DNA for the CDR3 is TGTGCTAGTGGGCCTCTAGCGGGAGCAGGCACCGGGGAGCTGTTTTTT.

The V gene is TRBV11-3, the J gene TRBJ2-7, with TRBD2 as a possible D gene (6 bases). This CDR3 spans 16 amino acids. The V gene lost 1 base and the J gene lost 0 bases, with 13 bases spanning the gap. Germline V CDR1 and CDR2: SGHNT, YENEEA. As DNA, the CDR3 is TGTGCCAGCAGCTTAGGAGTAGCGGTGAACTCCTACGAGCAGTACTTC. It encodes CASSLGVAVNSYEQYF.

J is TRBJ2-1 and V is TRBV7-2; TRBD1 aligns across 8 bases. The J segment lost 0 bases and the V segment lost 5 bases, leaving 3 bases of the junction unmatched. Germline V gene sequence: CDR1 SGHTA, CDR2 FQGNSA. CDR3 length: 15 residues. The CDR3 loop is CASSNRGISYNEQFF. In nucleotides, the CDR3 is TGTGCCAGCAGCAACAGGGGGATCTCCTACAATGAGCAGTTCTTC. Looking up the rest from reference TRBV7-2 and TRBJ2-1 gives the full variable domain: GAGVSQSPSNKVTEKGKDVELRCDPISGHTALYWYRQSLGQGLEFLIYFQGNSAPDKSGLPSDRFSAERTGGSVSTLTIQRTQQEDSAVYLCASSNRGISYNEQFFGPGTRLTVL.

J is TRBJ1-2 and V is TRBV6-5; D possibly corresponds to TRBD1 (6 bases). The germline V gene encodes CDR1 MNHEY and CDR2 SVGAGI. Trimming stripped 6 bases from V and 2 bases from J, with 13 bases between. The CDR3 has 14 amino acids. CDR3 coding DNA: TGTGCCAGCAGATTGGACAGAAAGAACTATGGCTACACCTTC. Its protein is CASRLDRKNYGYTF.

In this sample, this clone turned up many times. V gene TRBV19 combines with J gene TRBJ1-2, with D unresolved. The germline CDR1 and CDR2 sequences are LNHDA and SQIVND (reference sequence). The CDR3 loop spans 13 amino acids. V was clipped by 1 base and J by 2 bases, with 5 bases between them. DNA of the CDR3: TGTGCCAGTAGTATAGCTCAGAACTATGGCTACACCTTC. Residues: CASSIAQNYGYTF.

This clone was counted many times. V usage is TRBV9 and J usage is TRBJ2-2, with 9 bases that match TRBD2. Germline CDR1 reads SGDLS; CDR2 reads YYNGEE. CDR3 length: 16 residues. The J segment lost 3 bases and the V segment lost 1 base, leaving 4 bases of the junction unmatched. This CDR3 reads CASSVMTSGDTGELFF. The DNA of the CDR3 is TGTGCCAGCAGCGTAATGACTAGCGGCGACACCGGGGAGCTGTTTTTT.

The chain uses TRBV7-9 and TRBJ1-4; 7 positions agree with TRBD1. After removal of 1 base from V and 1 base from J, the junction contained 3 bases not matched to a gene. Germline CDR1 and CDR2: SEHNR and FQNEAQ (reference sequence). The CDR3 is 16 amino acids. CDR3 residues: CASSLGQGETNEKLFF. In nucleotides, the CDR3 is TGTGCCAGCAGCTTAGGACAGGGCGAAACTAATGAAAAACTGTTTTTT.

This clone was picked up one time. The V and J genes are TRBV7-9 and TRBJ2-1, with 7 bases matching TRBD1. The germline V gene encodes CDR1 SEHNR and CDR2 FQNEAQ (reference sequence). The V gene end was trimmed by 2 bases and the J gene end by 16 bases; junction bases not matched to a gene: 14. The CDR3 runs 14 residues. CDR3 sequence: CASSLRGGRAMGFF. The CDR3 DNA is TGTGCCAGCAGCTTAAGAGGGGGCAGGGCTATGGGATTCTTC.

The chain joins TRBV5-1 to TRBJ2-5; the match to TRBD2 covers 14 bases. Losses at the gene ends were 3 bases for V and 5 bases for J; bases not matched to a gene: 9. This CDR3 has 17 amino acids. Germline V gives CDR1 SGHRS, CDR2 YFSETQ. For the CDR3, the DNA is TGCGCCAGCAGCTCAAGGGGACTAGCGGGAGCTAAGGAGACCCAGTACTTC. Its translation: CASSSRGLAGAKETQYF.

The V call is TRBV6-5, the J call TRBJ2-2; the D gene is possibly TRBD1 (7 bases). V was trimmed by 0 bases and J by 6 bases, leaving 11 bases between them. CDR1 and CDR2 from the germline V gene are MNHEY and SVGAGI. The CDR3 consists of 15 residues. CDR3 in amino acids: CASSYSGRGAGELFF. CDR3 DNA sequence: TGTGCCAGCAGTTACTCAGGCAGGGGGGCCGGGGAGCTGTTTTTT.

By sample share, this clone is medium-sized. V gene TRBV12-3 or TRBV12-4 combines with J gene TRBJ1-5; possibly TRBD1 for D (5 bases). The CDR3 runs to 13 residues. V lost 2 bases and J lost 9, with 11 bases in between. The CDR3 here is CASSLNVGGPQHF. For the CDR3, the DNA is TGTGCCAGCAGTTTAAATGTGGGGGGGCCCCAGCATTTT.

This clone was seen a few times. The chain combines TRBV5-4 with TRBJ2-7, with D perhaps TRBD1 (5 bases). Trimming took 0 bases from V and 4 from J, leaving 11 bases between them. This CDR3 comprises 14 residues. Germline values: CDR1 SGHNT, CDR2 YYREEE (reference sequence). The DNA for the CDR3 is TGTGCCAGCAGCTTGGGACAGTTTGGGTACGAGCAGTACTTC. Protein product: CASSLGQFGYEQYF. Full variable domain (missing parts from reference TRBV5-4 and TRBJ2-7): ETGVTQSPTHLIKTRGQQVTLRCSSQSGHNTVSWYQQALGQGPQFIFQYYREEENGRGNFPPRFSGLQFPNYSSELNVNALELDDSALYLCASSLGQFGYEQYFGPGTRLTVT.

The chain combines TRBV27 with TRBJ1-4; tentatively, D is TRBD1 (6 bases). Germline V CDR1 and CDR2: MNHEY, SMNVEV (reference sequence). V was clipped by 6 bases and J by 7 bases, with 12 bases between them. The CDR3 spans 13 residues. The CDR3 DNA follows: TGTGCCAGCAGAAAACAGGGATCTGAAAAACTGTTTTTT. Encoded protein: CASRKQGSEKLFF.

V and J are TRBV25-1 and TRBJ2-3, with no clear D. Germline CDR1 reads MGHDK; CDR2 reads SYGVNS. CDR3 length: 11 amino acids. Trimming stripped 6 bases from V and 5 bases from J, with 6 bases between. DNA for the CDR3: TGTGCCAGCAGGGAGTTAGATACGCAGTATTTT. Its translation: CASRELDTQYF.

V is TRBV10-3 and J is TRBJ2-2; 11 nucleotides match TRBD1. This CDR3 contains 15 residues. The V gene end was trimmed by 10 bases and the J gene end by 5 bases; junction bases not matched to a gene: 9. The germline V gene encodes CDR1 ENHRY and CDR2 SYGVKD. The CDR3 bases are TGTGCCACCCAATGGACAGGGGGCAATACCGGGGAGCTGTTTTTT. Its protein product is CATQWTGGNTGELFF.

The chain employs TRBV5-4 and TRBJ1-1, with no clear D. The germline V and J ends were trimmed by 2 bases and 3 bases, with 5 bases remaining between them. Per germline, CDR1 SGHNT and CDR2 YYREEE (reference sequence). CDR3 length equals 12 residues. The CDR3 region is CASSFSDTEAFF. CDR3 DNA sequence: TGTGCCAGCAGCTTCTCAGACACTGAAGCTTTCTTT.

CDR3 sequence reads: CASSPRDSSDTQYF. The CDR3, as DNA: TGTGCCAGCAGCCCGCGGGACAGTTCAGATACGCAGTATTTT. The chain combines TRBV7-9 with TRBJ2-3; perhaps TRBD1 as D (7 bases). V was trimmed by 5 bases and J by 4 bases, leaving 13 bases between them. The CDR3 length is 14 residues. Germline assignment: CDR1 SEHNR and CDR2 FQNEAQ (reference sequence). The whole variable domain, filled in from reference TRBV7-9 and TRBJ2-3, reads DTGVSQNPRHKITKRGQNVTFRCDPISEHNRLYWYRQTLGQGPEFLTYFQNEAQLEKSRLLSDRFSAERPKGSFSTLEIQRTEQGDSAMYLCASSPRDSSDTQYFGPGTRLTVL.

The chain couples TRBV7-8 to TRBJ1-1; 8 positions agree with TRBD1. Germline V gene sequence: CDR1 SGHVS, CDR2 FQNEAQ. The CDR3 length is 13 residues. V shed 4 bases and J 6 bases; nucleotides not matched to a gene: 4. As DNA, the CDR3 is TGTGCCAGCAGCTCCCAGGGGGCGGCTGAAGCTTTCTTT. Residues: CASSSQGAAEAFF.